These 25 T cell receptor beta chains share one sample of origin, sequenced in a study of prognosis after radiotherapy for stage I lung cancer. Template was genomic DNA; TCR beta CDR3 amplified in two multiplex PCR rounds. It was primers specific to each TRBV and TRBJ gene that first-round PCR used. TCRdb recomputed calls from the multiplex PCR reads with MiXCR, one row per CDR3 protein. The table has over 13,000 distinct CDR3 sequences, 30% seen once. Sample: PBMCs, taken before or after stereotactic body radiation therapy (not recorded which). The receptors shown here come from a donor at least 50 years old with non-small cell lung cancer.

This clonotype is labeled as medium-sized (0.01 to 0.1%). This rearrangement joins TRBV15 to TRBJ2-2; no clear D. CDR3 size: 14 residues. The ends were cut back, 9 bases at V and 2 bases at J, with 13 bases in the middle. Germline assignment: CDR1 LNHNV and CDR2 YYDKDF (reference sequence). The DNA for the CDR3 is TGTGCCACACGGTCCGGAGATAACACCGGGGAGCTGTTTTTT. It codes for CATRSGDNTGELFF. Supplemented by reference TRBV15 and TRBJ2-2, the full variable domain reads DAMVIQNPRYQVTQFGKPVTLSCSQTLNHNVMYWYQQKSSQAPKLLFHYYDKDFNNEADTPDNFQSRRPNTSFCFLDIRSPGLGDTAMYLCATRSGDNTGELFFGEGSRLTVL.

By frequency in the sample, this clonotype is medium-sized. The V and J genes are TRBV12-3 or TRBV12-4 and TRBJ1-2; D is perhaps TRBD1 (5 bases). V dropped 6 bases and J dropped 4 bases, with 9 bases sitting between them. The CDR3 sequence is 12 residues long. The CDR3 here is CASRRGRYGYTF. As DNA, the CDR3 is TGTGCCAGCAGGAGGGGCCGCTATGGCTACACCTTC.

Many counts were recorded for this clonotype. V is TRBV7-2 and J is TRBJ2-7, with 9 bases that match TRBD2. V was pared by 6 bases and J by 0 bases, with 6 bases of the junction left unmatched. The V gene's germline CDR1 is SGHTA and CDR2 FQGNSA. This CDR3 spans 15 amino acids. The CDR3 loop reads CASRRLADGSYEQYF. CDR3 bases: TGTGCCAGCAGACGACTAGCGGACGGCTCCTACGAGCAGTACTTC.

This clonotype was recorded many times. The chain employs TRBV5-5 and TRBJ1-1; no firm D call. Germline V gene lookup returns CDR1 SGHKS and CDR2 YYEKEE (reference sequence). Trimming removed 4 bases from V and 3 bases from J, with 10 bases in between. The CDR3 runs 13 residues. CDR3 loop: CASSPQSDTEAFF. The CDR3, as DNA: TGTGCCAGCAGCCCTCAATCGGACACTGAAGCTTTCTTT.

This clonotype was detected ten times or more. V gene TRBV4-2 combines with J gene TRBJ2-7; D may match TRBD1 or TRBD2 (5 bases each). Trimming shortened V by 0 bases and J by 4 bases, and 16 bases separated the two germline ends. This CDR3 comprises 16 residues. Germline V gene lookup returns CDR1 LGHNA and CDR2 YNFKEQ. The CDR3 here is CASSQDLGTGKYEQYF. Written as DNA, the CDR3 is TGTGCCAGCAGCCAAGATCTGGGGACGGGAAAGTACGAGCAGTACTTC.

For this clonotype: Sequence at one end of the junction differs from germline and may be a read error. This chain uses TRBV13 with TRBJ2-5, with D unresolved. This CDR3 is built from 14 residues. The germline gives CDR1 PRHDT, CDR2 FYEKMQ (reference sequence). The CDR3 here is CANSLAGSAETQYF. The CDR3 bases are TGTGCCAACAGCTTAGCTGGATCCGCGGAGACCCAGTACTTC. Variable domain in full (rest from reference TRBV13 and TRBJ2-5): AAGVIQSPRHLIKEKRETATLKCYPIPRHDTVYWYQQGPGQDPQFLISFYEKMQSDKGSIPDRFSAQQFSDYHSELNMSSLELGDSALYFCANSLAGSAETQYFGPGTRLLVL.

By share of the sample, this clonotype is medium-sized. The chain is built from TRBV6-5 and TRBJ1-6; D is perhaps TRBD1 (5 bases). CDR1 MNHEY and CDR2 SVGAGI come from the germline V gene. The CDR3 is 16 residues long. V gave up 4 bases and J gave up 2 bases, with 12 bases separating them. The CDR3 DNA reads TGTGCCAGCAGTTCCAGGACAATAACCTATAATTCACCCCTCCACTTT. This sequence encodes CASSSRTITYNSPLHF.

The chain joins TRBV12-3 or TRBV12-4 to TRBJ1-1; 9 positions match TRBD1. The trim removed 4 bases at V and 11 bases at J, leaving 5 bases unmatched. The CDR3 runs 12 residues. The CDR3 bases are TGTGCCAGCAGTTGGACAGGGGCCAACGCTTTCTTT. It translates to CASSWTGANAFF.

This clonotype counts as medium-sized. V gene TRBV6-1 combines with J gene TRBJ2-2, with D perhaps being TRBD1 or TRBD2 (5 bases each). The CDR3 spans 16 residues. CDR1 MNHNS and CDR2 SASEGT come from the germline V gene. Trimming took off 2 bases at V and 1 base at J, with 11 bases between the two ends. The chain's CDR3 is CASSEPGAGNTGELFF. CDR3 coding DNA: TGTGCCAGCAGTGAACCCGGGGCAGGGAACACCGGGGAGCTGTTTTTT.

This clonotype occurred many times. This chain uses TRBV5-4 with TRBJ1-1; D possibly corresponds to TRBD1 (5 bases). Deletions cut 3 bases from V and 0 bases from J, with 12 bases between. The CDR3 extends over 15 amino acids. CDR1 and CDR2 from the germline V gene are SGHNT and YYREEE (reference sequence). CDR3 region: CASSWIDRLNTEAFF. The CDR3 DNA follows: TGTGCCAGCAGCTGGATCGACAGACTGAACACTGAAGCTTTCTTT.

This clonotype is judged medium-sized (0.01 to 0.1%). The J gene is TRBJ2-1, the V gene TRBV11-2; possible D gene TRBD1, 5 bases. The germline V gene has CDR1 SGHAT and CDR2 FQNNGV. This CDR3 is built from 14 residues. V was cut by 5 bases and J by 7 bases, with 15 bases left in between. In DNA form, the CDR3 reads TGTGCCAGCAGCGGGGCAGGCGTCCTAAATGAGCAGTTCTTC. It specifies CASSGAGVLNEQFF.

This clonotype was found many times. The chain couples TRBV7-3 to TRBJ2-5; D remains ambiguous. This CDR3 is 15 amino acids long. Trimming shortened V by 5 bases and J by 5 bases, and 18 bases separated the two germline ends. Germline V gene lookup returns CDR1 SGHTA and CDR2 FQGTGA. CDR3 in DNA: TGTGCCAGCAGCCTAAGCCCTTTGGGAACTGAGACCCAGTACTTC. It is translated as CASSLSPLGTETQYF.

In its sample, this clonotype was seen many times. V gene TRBV28 combines with J gene TRBJ1-4; D perhaps matches TRBD1 (5 bases). The V and J ends lost 8 bases and 3 bases respectively, with 16 bases between them. CDR1 is MDHEN and CDR2 is SYDVKM in the germline V gene. The CDR3 length is 15 residues. The CDR3 region has the DNA TGTGCCAGCGGGGGGGTCCTCGTGGCTAATGAAAAACTGTTTTTT. Encoded protein: CASGGVLVANEKLFF.

This clonotype was seen ten or more times. In DNA, the CDR3 is TGTGCCAGTAGTATATCGTTCGCGTTCTCCTACGAGCAGTACTTC. The encoded protein is CASSISFAFSYEQYF. The rearrangement uses TRBV19 and TRBJ2-7; D unresolved. V was clipped by 2 bases and J by 0 bases, with 11 bases between them. Germline CDR1 and CDR2: LNHDA and SQIVND (reference sequence). CDR3 length: 15 residues. Supplemented by reference TRBV19 and TRBJ2-7, the full variable domain reads DGGITQSPKYLFRKEGQNVTLSCEQNLNHDAMYWYRQDPGQGLRLIYYSQIVNDFQKGDIAEGYSVSREKKESFPLTVTSAQKNPTAFYLCASSISFAFSYEQYFGPGTRLTVT.

As for this clonotype: This likely came from a read error, as a far larger clone is one base away. The V and J genes are TRBV28 and TRBJ2-6; possibly TRBD1 for D (5 bases). The CDR3 length is 13 residues. Germline V CDR1 and CDR2: MDHEN, SYDVKM. The CDR3 region is CASSLSGANVPTF. Written as DNA, the CDR3 is TGTGCCAGCAGTTTATCTGGGGCCAACGTCCCGACTTTC.

This clonotype was observed many times. The chain couples TRBV4-1 to TRBJ2-7, with D possibly being TRBD1 (5 bases). Trimming cost V 1 base and J 2 bases, with 9 bases left between them. This CDR3 comprises 14 residues. The V gene's germline CDR1 is MGHRA and CDR2 YSYEKL. CDR3 residues: CASSQVVTAYEQYF. The CDR3 bases are TGCGCCAGCAGCCAAGTGGTGACAGCCTACGAGCAGTACTTC.

There are a few counts of this clonotype. One base separates it from a far larger clone, so it is likely a read error. The rearrangement uses TRBV6-1 and TRBJ1-2; D unclear. Germline lookup yields CDR1 MNHNS and CDR2 SASEGT. V lost 4 bases to trimming and J lost 0 bases, with 12 bases between them. The CDR3 is 15 residues long. The CDR3 reads CASSVDPKANYGYTF. Written as DNA, the CDR3 is TGTGCCAGCAGTGTCGATCCGAAAGCTAACTATGGCTACACCTTC.

To note about this clonotype: This clone may be a read error of a much larger clone one base away. CDR3 in amino acids: CTSSFPVGEQFF. The CDR3 DNA sequence: TGCACCAGCAGCTTCCCAGTGGGTGAGCAGTTCTTC. The chain couples TRBV5-1 to TRBJ2-1; D not resolved. There are 12 residues in the CDR3. CDR1 is SGHRS, CDR2 YFSETQ, per germline.

Concerning this clonotype: Mismatch with germline at one junction end may stem from a read error. The chain combines TRBV6-1 with TRBJ1-3; D is undetermined. Germline lookup yields CDR1 MNHNS and CDR2 SASEGT. The CDR3 is made up of 14 amino acids. CDR3 sequence reads: CARSEGNSGNTIYF. CDR3 nucleotide sequence: TGTGCCAGAAGTGAAGGGAACTCTGGAAACACAATATATTTT.

This clonotype was counted only a few times. The CDR3 sequence is CASSQETGRGTEAFF. CDR3 sequence (DNA): TGTGCCAGCAGCCAAGAAACAGGGAGGGGCACTGAAGCTTTCTTT. The chain employs TRBV4-2 and TRBJ1-1; TRBD1 is a possible D gene (6 bases). The CDR3 spans 15 residues. Trimming removed 0 bases at V and 4 bases at J, with 12 bases between. Per germline, CDR1 LGHNA and CDR2 YNFKEQ.

Turning to this clonotype: A read error likely explains this, since a far larger clone differs by one base. The chain employs TRBV27 and TRBJ2-5, with D possibly matching TRBD1 (6 bases). The end of the DNA aligns better with TRBJ2-1, so the J call may be wrong. The germline V gene has CDR1 MNHEY and CDR2 SMNVEV (reference sequence). CDR3 size: 14 residues. CDR3 bases: TGTGCCAGCAGTTTATCGCAGGGGTCTCATGAGCAGTTCTTC. Encoded protein: CASSLSQGSHEQFF.

Many counts were recorded for this clonotype. The chain is built from TRBV9 and TRBJ1-4; D call uncertain. Trimming left V 1 base short and J 0 bases short, with 10 bases between. The V gene's germline CDR1 is SGDLS and CDR2 YYNGEE. CDR3 length: 16 amino acids. This CDR3 is CASSVRWGTTNEKLFF. CDR3 bases: TGTGCCAGCAGCGTACGTTGGGGAACAACTAATGAAAAACTGTTTTTT.

This clonotype was seen many times. A clone one base away is much larger, so this may be a read error. The final CDR3 position lacks the conserved phenylalanine or tryptophan, pointing to a likely read error. V and J are TRBV12-3 or TRBV12-4 and TRBJ1-1, with D perhaps TRBD1 (5 bases). V was pared by 7 bases and J by 7 bases, with 19 bases between. This CDR3 is 14 amino acids long. CDR3: CASTISGAGSEAFL. CDR3 coding DNA: TGTGCCAGCACCATTTCCGGGGCCGGGAGTGAAGCTTTCCTT.

This clonotype was recorded many times. The gene calls are TRBV19 and TRBJ1-1; D not resolved. Germline-derived CDR1 and CDR2 are LNHDA and SQIVND (reference sequence). The CDR3 runs to 15 residues. V lost 7 bases to trimming and J lost 2 bases, with 17 bases between them. CDR3 nucleotides: TGTGCCAGTACCCCCTATTCGGGGTACAACACTGAAGCTTTCTTT. Translated, it gives CASTPYSGYNTEAFF. The complete variable domain, with remaining parts taken from reference TRBV19 and TRBJ1-1, reads DGGITQSPKYLFRKEGQNVTLSCEQNLNHDAMYWYRQDPGQGLRLIYYSQIVNDFQKGDIAEGYSVSREKKESFPLTVTSAQKNPTAFYLCASTPYSGYNTEAFFGQGTRLTVV.

This clonotype has ten or more counts. The chain has TRBV7-8 and TRBJ1-2; D gene uncertain. CDR3 length: 15 amino acids. The germline CDR1 and CDR2 sequences are SGHVS and FQNEAQ. Between the trimmed V and J ends, which lost 3 bases and 2 bases, there was a span of 13 bases. Written as DNA, the CDR3 is TGTGCCAGCAGCTTTGCCCCCCAGGCCAACTATGGCTACACCTTC. Translation gives CASSFAPQANYGYTF.